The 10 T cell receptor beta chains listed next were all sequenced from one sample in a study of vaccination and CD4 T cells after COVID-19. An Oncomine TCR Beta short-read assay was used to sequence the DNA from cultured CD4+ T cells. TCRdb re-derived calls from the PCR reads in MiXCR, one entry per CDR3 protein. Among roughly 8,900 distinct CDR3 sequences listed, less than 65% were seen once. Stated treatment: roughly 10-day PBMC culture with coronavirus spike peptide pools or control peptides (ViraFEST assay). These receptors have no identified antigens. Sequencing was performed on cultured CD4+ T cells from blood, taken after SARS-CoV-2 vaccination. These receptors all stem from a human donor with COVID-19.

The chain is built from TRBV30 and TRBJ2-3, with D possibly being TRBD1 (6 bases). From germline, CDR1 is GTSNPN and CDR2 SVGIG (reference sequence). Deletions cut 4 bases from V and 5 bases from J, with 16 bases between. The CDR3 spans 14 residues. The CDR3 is CAWNLGQNEDTQYF. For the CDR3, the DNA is TGTGCCTGGAACTTAGGACAGAATGAAGATACGCAGTATTTT.

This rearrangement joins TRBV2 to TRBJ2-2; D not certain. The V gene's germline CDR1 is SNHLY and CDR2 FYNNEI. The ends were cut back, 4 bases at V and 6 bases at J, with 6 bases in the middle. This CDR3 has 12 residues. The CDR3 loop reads CASSVEAGELFF. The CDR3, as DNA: TGTGCCAGCAGTGTCGAGGCCGGGGAGCTGTTTTTT.

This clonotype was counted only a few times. In nucleotides, the CDR3 is TGTGCCAGCAGTTTAGCCAGGGGTCAGCCCCAGCATTTT. Translating it yields CASSLARGQPQHF. The chain has TRBV27 and TRBJ1-5; a weak D match, TRBD1 (6 bases). From germline, CDR1 is MNHEY and CDR2 SMNVEV (reference sequence). This CDR3 contains 13 residues. Trimming took off 2 bases at V and 6 bases at J, with 8 bases between the two ends.

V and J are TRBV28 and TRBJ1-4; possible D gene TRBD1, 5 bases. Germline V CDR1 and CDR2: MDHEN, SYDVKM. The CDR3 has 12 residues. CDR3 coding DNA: TGTGCGGAGGGGAGGACTAATGAAAAACTGTTTTTT. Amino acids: CAEGRTNEKLFF.

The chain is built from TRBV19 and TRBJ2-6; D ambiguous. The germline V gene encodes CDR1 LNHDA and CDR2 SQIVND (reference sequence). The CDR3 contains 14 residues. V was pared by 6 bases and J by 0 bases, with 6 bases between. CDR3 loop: CASRQISGANVLTF. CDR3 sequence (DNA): TGTGCCAGTAGACAGATCTCTGGGGCCAACGTCCTGACTTTC.

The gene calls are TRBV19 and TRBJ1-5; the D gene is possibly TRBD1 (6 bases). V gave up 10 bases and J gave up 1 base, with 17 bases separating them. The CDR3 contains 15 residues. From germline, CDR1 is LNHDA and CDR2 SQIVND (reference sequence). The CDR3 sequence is CATATGMRSNQPQHF. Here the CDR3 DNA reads TGTGCCACCGCAACAGGGATGCGGAGCAATCAGCCCCAGCATTTT.

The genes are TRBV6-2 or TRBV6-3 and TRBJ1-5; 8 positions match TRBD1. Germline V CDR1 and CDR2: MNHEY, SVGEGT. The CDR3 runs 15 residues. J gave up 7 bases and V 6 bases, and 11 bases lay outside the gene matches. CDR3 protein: CASSQGAGPGQPQHF. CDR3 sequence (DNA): TGTGCCAGCAGCCAGGGGGCAGGGCCGGGCCAGCCCCAGCATTTT.

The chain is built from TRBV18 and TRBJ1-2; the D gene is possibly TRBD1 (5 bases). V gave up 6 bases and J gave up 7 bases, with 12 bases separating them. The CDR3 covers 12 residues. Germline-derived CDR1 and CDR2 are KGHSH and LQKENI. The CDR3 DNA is TGTGCCAGCTCCACGAGGGGTGGTGGCTACACCTTC. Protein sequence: CASSTRGGGYTF.

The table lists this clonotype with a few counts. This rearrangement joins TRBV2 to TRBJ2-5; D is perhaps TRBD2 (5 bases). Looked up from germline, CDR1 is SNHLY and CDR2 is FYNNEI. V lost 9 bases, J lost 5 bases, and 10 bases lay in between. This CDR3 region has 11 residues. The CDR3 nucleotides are TGTGCCAGGAGGGTGGGGGAGACCCAGTACTTC. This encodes CARRVGETQYF.

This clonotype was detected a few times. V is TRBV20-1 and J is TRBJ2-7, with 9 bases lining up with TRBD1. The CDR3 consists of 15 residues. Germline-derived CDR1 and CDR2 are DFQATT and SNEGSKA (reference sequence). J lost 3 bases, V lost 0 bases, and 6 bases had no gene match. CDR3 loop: CSAREVGQGSYEQYF. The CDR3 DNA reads TGCAGTGCTAGAGAGGTGGGACAGGGAAGCTACGAGCAGTACTTC.